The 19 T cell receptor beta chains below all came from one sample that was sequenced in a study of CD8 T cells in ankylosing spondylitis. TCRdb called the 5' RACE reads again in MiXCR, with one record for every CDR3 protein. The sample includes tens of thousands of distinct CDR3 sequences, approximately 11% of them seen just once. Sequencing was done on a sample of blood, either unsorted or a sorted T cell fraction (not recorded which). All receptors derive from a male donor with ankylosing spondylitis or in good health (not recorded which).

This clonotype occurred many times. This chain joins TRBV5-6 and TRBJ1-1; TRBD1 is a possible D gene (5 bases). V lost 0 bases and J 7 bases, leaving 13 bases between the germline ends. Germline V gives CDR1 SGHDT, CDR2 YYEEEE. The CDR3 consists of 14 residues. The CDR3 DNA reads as TGTGCCAGCAGCTTGGTTGGGGCTAAAAGTGAAGCTTTCTTT. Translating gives CASSLVGAKSEAFF.

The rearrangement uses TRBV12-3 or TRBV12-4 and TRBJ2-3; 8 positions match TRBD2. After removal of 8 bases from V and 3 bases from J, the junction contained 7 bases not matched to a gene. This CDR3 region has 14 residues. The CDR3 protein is CASRGGSRTDTQYF. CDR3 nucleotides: TGTGCCAGCCGGGGGGGGTCGAGAACAGATACGCAGTATTTT.

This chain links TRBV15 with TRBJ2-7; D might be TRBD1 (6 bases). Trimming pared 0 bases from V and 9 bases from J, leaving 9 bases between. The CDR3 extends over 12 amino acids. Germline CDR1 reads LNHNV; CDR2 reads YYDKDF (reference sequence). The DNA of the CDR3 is TGTGCCACCAGCAGAGAGGGGGCGGGGCAGTACTTC. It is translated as CATSREGAGQYF.

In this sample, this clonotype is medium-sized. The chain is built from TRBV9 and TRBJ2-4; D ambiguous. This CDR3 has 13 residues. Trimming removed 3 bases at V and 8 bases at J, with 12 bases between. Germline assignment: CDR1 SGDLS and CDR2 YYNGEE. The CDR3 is CASSADRWDIQYF. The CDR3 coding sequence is TGTGCCAGCAGCGCAGACCGGTGGGACATTCAGTACTTC.

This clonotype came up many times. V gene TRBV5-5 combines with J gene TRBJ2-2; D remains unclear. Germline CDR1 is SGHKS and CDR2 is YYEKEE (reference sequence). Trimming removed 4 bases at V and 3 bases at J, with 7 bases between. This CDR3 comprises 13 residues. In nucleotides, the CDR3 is TGTGCCAGCAGCAGGATAGACACCGGGGAGCTGTTTTTT. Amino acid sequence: CASSRIDTGELFF.

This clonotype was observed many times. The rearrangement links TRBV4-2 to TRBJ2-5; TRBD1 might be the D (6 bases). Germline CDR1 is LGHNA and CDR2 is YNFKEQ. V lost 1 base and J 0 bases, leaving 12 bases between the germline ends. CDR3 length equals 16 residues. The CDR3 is CASSQVTGPNQETQYF. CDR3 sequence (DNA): TGTGCCAGCAGCCAAGTGACAGGTCCCAACCAAGAGACCCAGTACTTC.

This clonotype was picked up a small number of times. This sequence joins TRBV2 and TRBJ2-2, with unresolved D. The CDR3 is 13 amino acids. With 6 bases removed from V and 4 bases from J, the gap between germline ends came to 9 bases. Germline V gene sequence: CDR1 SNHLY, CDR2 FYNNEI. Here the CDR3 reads CASSLGSTGELFF. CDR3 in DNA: TGTGCCAGCAGCCTGGGGTCCACCGGGGAGCTGTTTTTT.

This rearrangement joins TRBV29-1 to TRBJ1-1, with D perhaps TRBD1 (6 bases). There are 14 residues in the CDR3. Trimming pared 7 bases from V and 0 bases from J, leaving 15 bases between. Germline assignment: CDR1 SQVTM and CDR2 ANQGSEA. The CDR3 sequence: CSATPGGMNTEAFF. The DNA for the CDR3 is TGCAGCGCGACCCCGGGGGGCATGAACACTGAAGCTTTCTTT.

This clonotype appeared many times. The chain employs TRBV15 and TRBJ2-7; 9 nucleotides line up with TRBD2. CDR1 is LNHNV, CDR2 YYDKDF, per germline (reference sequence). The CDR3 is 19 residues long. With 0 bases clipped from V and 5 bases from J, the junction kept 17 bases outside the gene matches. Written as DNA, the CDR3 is TGTGCCACCAGCAGAGAATCAATCGGCGCGAGCGGGGGGCGCAACGAGCAGTACTTC. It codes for CATSRESIGASGGRNEQYF.

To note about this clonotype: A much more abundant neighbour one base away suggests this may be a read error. In DNA form, the CDR3 reads TGTGCCAGCAGCCAGGGGGTTCAGATAGCAGCTTTCTTT. Translated: CASSQGVQIAAFF. The chain combines TRBV27 with TRBJ1-1; TRBD1 matches at 7 bases. The CDR3 consists of 13 residues. Per the germline V gene, CDR1 is MNHEY and CDR2 is SMNVEV (reference sequence). V lost 6 bases to trimming and J lost 10 bases; unmatched junction nucleotides: 11.

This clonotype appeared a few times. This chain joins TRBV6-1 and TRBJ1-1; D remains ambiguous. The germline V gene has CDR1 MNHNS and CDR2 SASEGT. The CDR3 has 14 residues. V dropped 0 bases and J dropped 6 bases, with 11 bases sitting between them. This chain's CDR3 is CASSEALNSPEAFF. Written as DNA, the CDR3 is TGTGCCAGCAGTGAAGCGCTAAACAGCCCTGAAGCTTTCTTT.

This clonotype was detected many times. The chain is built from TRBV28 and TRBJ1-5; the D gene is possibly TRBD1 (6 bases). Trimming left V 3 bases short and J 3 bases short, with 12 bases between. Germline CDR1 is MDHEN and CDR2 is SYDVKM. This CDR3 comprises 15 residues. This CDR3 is CASSFQDSDNQPQHF. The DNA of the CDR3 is TGTGCCAGCAGTTTTCAGGACAGTGACAATCAGCCCCAGCATTTT. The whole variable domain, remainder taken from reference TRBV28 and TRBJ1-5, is DVKVTQSSRYLVKRTGEKVFLECVQDMDHENMFWYRQDPGLGLRLIYFSYDVKMKEKGDIPEGYSVSREKKERFSLILESASTNQTSMYLCASSFQDSDNQPQHFGDGTRLSIL.

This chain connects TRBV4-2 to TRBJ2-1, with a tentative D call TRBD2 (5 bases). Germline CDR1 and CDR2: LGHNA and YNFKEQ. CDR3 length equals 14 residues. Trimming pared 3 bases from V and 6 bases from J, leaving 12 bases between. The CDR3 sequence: CASSQDGRGNEQFF. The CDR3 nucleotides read TGTGCCAGCAGCCAGGACGGACGGGGCAATGAGCAGTTCTTC.

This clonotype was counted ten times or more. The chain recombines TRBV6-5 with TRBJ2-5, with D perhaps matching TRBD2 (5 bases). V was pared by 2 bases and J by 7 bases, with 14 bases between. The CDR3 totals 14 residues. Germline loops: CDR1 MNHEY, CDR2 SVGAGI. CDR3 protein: CASSYGGRRGTQYF. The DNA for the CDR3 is TGTGCCAGCAGTTACGGAGGCAGACGGGGGACCCAGTACTTC.

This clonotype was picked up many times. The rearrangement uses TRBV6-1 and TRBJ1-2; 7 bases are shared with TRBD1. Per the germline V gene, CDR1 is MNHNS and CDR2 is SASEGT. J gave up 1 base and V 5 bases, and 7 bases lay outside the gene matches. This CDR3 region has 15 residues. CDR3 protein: CASSPGQAFNYGYTF. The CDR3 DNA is TGTGCCAGCAGTCCAGGACAGGCCTTTAACTATGGCTACACCTTC.

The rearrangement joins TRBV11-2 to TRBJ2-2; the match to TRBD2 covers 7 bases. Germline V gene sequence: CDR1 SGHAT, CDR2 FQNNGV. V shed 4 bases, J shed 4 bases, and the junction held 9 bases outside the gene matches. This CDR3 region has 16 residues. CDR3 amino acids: CASSYPGGEGTGELFF. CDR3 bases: TGTGCCAGCAGCTATCCTGGGGGGGAAGGCACCGGGGAGCTGTTTTTT.

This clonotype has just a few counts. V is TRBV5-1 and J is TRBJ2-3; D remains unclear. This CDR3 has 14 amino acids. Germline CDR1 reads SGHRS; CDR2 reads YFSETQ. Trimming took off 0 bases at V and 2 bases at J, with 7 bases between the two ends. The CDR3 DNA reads TGCGCCAGCAGCTTGGCGCCAGCCACAGATACGCAGTATTTT. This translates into CASSLAPATDTQYF. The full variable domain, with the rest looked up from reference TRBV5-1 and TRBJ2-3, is KAGVTQTPRYLIKTRGQQVTLSCSPISGHRSVSWYQQTPGQGLQFLFEYFSETQRNKGNFPGRFSGRQFSNSRSEMNVSTLELGDSALYLCASSLAPATDTQYFGPGTRLTVL.

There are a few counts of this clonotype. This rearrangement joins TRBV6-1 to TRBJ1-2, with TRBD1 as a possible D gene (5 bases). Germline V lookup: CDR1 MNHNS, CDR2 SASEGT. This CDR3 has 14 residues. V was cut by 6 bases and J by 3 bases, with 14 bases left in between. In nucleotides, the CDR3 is TGTGCCAGCAGACTGGGGCAGGGTTACTATGGCTACACCTTC. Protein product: CASRLGQGYYGYTF.

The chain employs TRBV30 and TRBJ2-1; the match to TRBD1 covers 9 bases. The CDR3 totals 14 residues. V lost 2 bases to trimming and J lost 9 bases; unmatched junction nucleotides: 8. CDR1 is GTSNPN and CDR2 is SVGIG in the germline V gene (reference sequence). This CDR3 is CAWSPGTGTGEQFF. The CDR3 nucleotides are TGTGCCTGGAGTCCCGGGACAGGGACTGGTGAGCAGTTCTTC.